This TCR beta chain was documented in a study of cytomegalovirus exposure and HLA in healthy donors. On the study more broadly: An earlier analysis found some 120 million unique TCR beta sequences from around 180 million T cells.

The primer mix had 60 Vbeta and 13 Jbeta primers. Produced via immunoSEQ multiplex PCR; TCRdb's table is partial and in-frame only. The sample has some 110,000 clones, 65% to 85% seen once. The CDR3 is made up of 15 amino acids. The V end was cut by 1 base, the J end by 9 bases, with 13 bases between. Looked up from germline, CDR1 is LGHNA and CDR2 is YSLEER. This clone was found once. No antigen is known for it. The same CDR3 also results from other DNA sequences found in this sample. Study-level points and caveats: HLA-A and HLA-B allele assignments for most subjects were reportedly predicted accurately using TCR beta sequences.

This TCR came from a man between 45 and 60 years old in good health and CMV-seropositive. The sequencing sample was made of PBMCs. This rearrangement joins TRBV4-3 to TRBJ1-6, with D perhaps TRBD1 (5 bases). The CDR3 region is CASSQGAGTGSPLHF. In DNA form, the CDR3 reads TGCGCCAGCAGCCAAGGAGCAGGGACTGGTTCACCCCTCCACTTT.